The clone carrying this TCR beta chain was detected many times. Germline values: CDR1 SNHLY, CDR2 FYNNEI. V shed 6 bases, J shed 3 bases, and the junction held 6 bases outside the gene matches. The CDR3 covers 14 residues. These data originate in a study of regulatory T cells in long-lasting Graves disease. Stated time point: newly diagnosed GD, antithyroid drugs for less than 3 months. Isolated PBMC RNA provided the starting material for the TCR library. Library construction for TCR beta used iRepertoire HTBI primers and Arm-PCR of CDR3 regions. TCRdb passed the multiplex PCR reads through MiXCR, listing each CDR3 protein once. The data hold more than 350,000 distinct CDR3 sequences, with about 15% observed a single time. The sample also formed part of further work on T cells in Graves' hyperthyroidism and ophthalmopathy.

The sequenced sample was peripheral blood mononuclear cells (PBMCs), obtained at new diagnosis, from a patient treated with antithyroid drugs. The source of this sequence is a woman aged 25 to 45 with Graves disease. V is TRBV2 and J is TRBJ1-2, with 8 bases lining up with TRBD1. The DNA for the CDR3 is TGTGCCAGCAGCAAACTGGACAGGGACTATGGCTACACCTTC. Protein product: CASSKLDRDYGYTF.